This is a list of T cell receptor beta chains from one sample in a study of shared clonotypes between healthy human individuals. Assay used: immunoSEQ multiplex PCR; TCRdb lists only in-frame clones, some missing. The sample consists of nearly 500,000 clones, 76% of them appearing once. Sequencing used PBMCs. The receptor source for this set is a woman between 40 and 55 years old in good health. Some clones in this sample may be carry-over from other donors' samples. The CDR3 runs from the conserved cysteine through the conserved F or W. A D gene is named only where the DNA matches it firmly. Rows may omit the clone size; those that give it use once, few, many or a size class.

clone_size: NA; d_call: NA; v_call: TRBV29-1; j_call: TRBJ1-1; cdr3_nt: TGCAGCGGACGACCACGACTGAACACTGAAGCTTTCTTT; cdr3_aa: CSGRPRLNTEAFF
clone_size: NA; d_call: NA; v_call: TRBV5-5; j_call: TRBJ2-3; cdr3_nt: TGTGCCAGCAGCTTGGAATTAGTCTTCGGCGCAGATACGCAGTATTTT; cdr3_aa: CASSLELVFGADTQYF
clone_size: NA; d_call: NA; v_call: TRBV6-1; j_call: TRBJ2-6; cdr3_nt: TGTGCCGGGGACATTTCTGGGGCCAACGTCCTGACTTTC; cdr3_aa: CAGDISGANVLTF
clone_size: NA; d_call: NA; v_call: TRBV19; j_call: TRBJ1-5; cdr3_nt: TGTGCCAGTAGTATTTTCTCTGGGCAGAGCAATCAGCCCCAGCATTTT; cdr3_aa: CASSIFSGQSNQPQHF
clone_size: NA; d_call: TRBD2; v_call: TRBV4-2; j_call: TRBJ2-5; cdr3_nt: TGTGCCAGCAGCCCCGGGAGGGCCTCAGAGACCCAGTACTTC; cdr3_aa: CASSPGRASETQYF
clone_size: NA; d_call: TRBD2; v_call: TRBV5-4; j_call: TRBJ2-7; cdr3_nt: TGTGCCAGCACCACAGCGGGAACCGGTCACGAGCAGTACTTC; cdr3_aa: CASTTAGTGHEQYF
clone_size: once; d_call: TRBD2; v_call: TRBV10-2; j_call: TRBJ2-3; cdr3_nt: TGCGCCAGCAAAGGGGAGGGAGCGACAGATACGCAGTATTTT; cdr3_aa: CASKGEGATDTQYF
clone_size: NA; d_call: NA; v_call: TRBV9; j_call: TRBJ1-2; cdr3_nt: TGTGCCAGCAGCGTGGCCAGCCACTATGGCTACACCTTC; cdr3_aa: CASSVASHYGYTF
clone_size: NA; d_call: TRBD2; v_call: TRBV11-2; j_call: TRBJ2-7; cdr3_nt: TGTGCCAGCAGCTCCCTGGGACTAGCGGGAGGGGTCCTCGAGCAGTACTTC; cdr3_aa: CASSSLGLAGGVLEQYF
clone_size: NA; d_call: NA; v_call: TRBV19; j_call: TRBJ1-2; cdr3_nt: TGTGCCAGTAGTCCCCTTGGGGGGTCGGTCGGCTACACCTTC; cdr3_aa: CASSPLGGSVGYTF
clone_size: NA; d_call: NA; v_call: TRBV7-9; j_call: TRBJ1-5; cdr3_nt: TGTGCCAGCAGCTTGGTAGGGGTCAATCAGCCCCAGCATTTT; cdr3_aa: CASSLVGVNQPQHF
clone_size: NA; d_call: NA; v_call: TRBV7-3; j_call: TRBJ2-3; cdr3_nt: TGTGCCAGCAGCTTAAATGGGTGGGACCGGGATTTT; cdr3_aa: CASSLNGWDRDF
clone_size: NA; d_call: NA; v_call: TRBV30; j_call: TRBJ1-5; cdr3_nt: TGTGCCTGGAGTGTACGAGGGTTGGGAAATCAGCCCCAGCATTTT; cdr3_aa: CAWSVRGLGNQPQHF
clone_size: many; d_call: NA; v_call: TRBV5-1; j_call: TRBJ2-7; cdr3_nt: TGCGCCAGCAAGGGGGAGACATTCTACGAGCAGTACTTC; cdr3_aa: CASKGETFYEQYF
clone_size: NA; d_call: NA; v_call: TRBV29-1; j_call: TRBJ1-4; cdr3_nt: TGCAGCATGCGACTAGGGGAGGATGAAAAACTGTTTTTT; cdr3_aa: CSMRLGEDEKLFF
clone_size: NA; d_call: NA; v_call: TRBV10-2; j_call: TRBJ1-1; cdr3_nt: TGCGCCAGCAGTGAGTGGGGGGGTATCGTTGGTTCTGAAGCTTTCTTT; cdr3_aa: CASSEWGGIVGSEAFF
clone_size: NA; d_call: TRBD2; v_call: TRBV7-8; j_call: TRBJ2-3; cdr3_nt: TGTGCTAGTGACGGCGGGAGGCACACAGATACGCAGTATTTT; cdr3_aa: CASDGGRHTDTQYF
clone_size: NA; d_call: NA; v_call: TRBV21-1; j_call: TRBJ2-7; cdr3_nt: TGTGCCAGCAGCAAAAATCGCGGGAGTGGATCCTACGAGCAGTACTTC; cdr3_aa: CASSKNRGSGSYEQYF
clone_size: NA; d_call: NA; v_call: TRBV7-2; j_call: TRBJ2-5; cdr3_nt: TGTGCCACCGCAGGGGTAGAGACCCAGTACTTC; cdr3_aa: CATAGVETQYF
clone_size: NA; d_call: NA; v_call: TRBV28; j_call: TRBJ1-2; cdr3_nt: TGTGCCAGCAGCCCCGGGACTTATGGCTACACCTTC; cdr3_aa: CASSPGTYGYTF
clone_size: once; d_call: NA; v_call: TRBV30; j_call: TRBJ2-3; cdr3_nt: TGTGCCTGGAGTGTGGGCGGATACACAGATACGCAGTATTTT; cdr3_aa: CAWSVGGYTDTQYF
clone_size: NA; d_call: NA; v_call: TRBV10-2; j_call: TRBJ1-1; cdr3_nt: TGCGCCAGCAGTAACCAAAGAGTCGATTCTGAAGCTTTCTTT; cdr3_aa: CASSNQRVDSEAFF
clone_size: once; d_call: NA; v_call: TRBV7-6; j_call: TRBJ2-5; cdr3_nt: TGTGCCAGCAGCTTAGAAACAGGCGGCAGAGAGACCCAGTACTTC; cdr3_aa: CASSLETGGRETQYF
clone_size: NA; d_call: TRBD1; v_call: TRBV19; j_call: TRBJ2-7; cdr3_nt: TGTGCCAGTAGTATAGGAGCGCGGCAGGGGGCCTACGAGCAGTACTTC; cdr3_aa: CASSIGARQGAYEQYF
clone_size: few; d_call: TRBD2; v_call: TRBV7-8; j_call: TRBJ2-2; cdr3_nt: TGTGCCAGCAGCTTAGAGGGGCGGGAGGGCCTCGGGGAGCTGTTTTTT; cdr3_aa: CASSLEGREGLGELFF
clone_size: once; d_call: NA; v_call: TRBV9; j_call: TRBJ1-4; cdr3_nt: TGTGCCAGCAGCGCAGGGGCTTTTAACGAAAAACTGTTTTTT; cdr3_aa: CASSAGAFNEKLFF
clone_size: NA; d_call: NA; v_call: TRBV10-3; j_call: TRBJ2-3; cdr3_nt: TGTGCCATCAGTGAGCAAGGGAACCCCACAGATACGCAGTATTTT; cdr3_aa: CAISEQGNPTDTQYF
clone_size: NA; d_call: NA; v_call: TRBV2; j_call: TRBJ1-2; cdr3_nt: TGTGCCAGCAGTGCCCTTCAAGGGGGGGGCTACACCTTC; cdr3_aa: CASSALQGGGYTF
clone_size: once; d_call: TRBD2; v_call: TRBV7-8; j_call: TRBJ2-7; cdr3_nt: TGTGCCAGCAGCTTAGCGCAGGCTAGCGGGTCCTACGAGCAGTACTTC; cdr3_aa: CASSLAQASGSYEQYF
clone_size: NA; d_call: NA; v_call: TRBV2; j_call: TRBJ2-7; cdr3_nt: TGTGCCAGCGGGGGACAACTCTCCTACGAGCAGTACTTC; cdr3_aa: CASGGQLSYEQYF
clone_size: NA; d_call: TRBD2; v_call: TRBV19; j_call: TRBJ2-1; cdr3_nt: TGTGCCAGTAGTGTGACTAGCAGTAATGAGCAGTTCTTC; cdr3_aa: CASSVTSSNEQFF
clone_size: NA; d_call: NA; v_call: TRBV6-6; j_call: TRBJ2-7; cdr3_nt: TGTGCCAGCAGTCGTTCTGGGGGCTACGAGCAGTACTTC; cdr3_aa: CASSRSGGYEQYF
clone_size: NA; d_call: NA; v_call: TRBV6-5; j_call: TRBJ1-1; cdr3_nt: TGTGCCAGCAGTTACTCGACGCAGTTGAACACTGAAGCTTTCTTT; cdr3_aa: CASSYSTQLNTEAFF
clone_size: NA; d_call: NA; v_call: TRBV29-1; j_call: TRBJ2-5; cdr3_nt: TGCAGCGTCCTTAGCGAGGGGACCCAGTACTTC; cdr3_aa: CSVLSEGTQYF
clone_size: NA; d_call: TRBD2; v_call: TRBV5-4; j_call: TRBJ2-1; cdr3_nt: TGTGCCAGCAGCTTGGATGCGGGAGGACTCTACAATGAGCAGTTCTTC; cdr3_aa: CASSLDAGGLYNEQFF
clone_size: NA; d_call: TRBD2; v_call: TRBV30; j_call: TRBJ2-1; cdr3_nt: TGTGCCTGGAGTGTATACTTTTCAGTGGGCGGCGGGAGTTCTTTACAGAGCTCCTACAATGAGCAGTTCTTC; cdr3_aa: CAWSVYFSVGGGSSLQSSYNEQFF
clone_size: NA; d_call: TRBD2; v_call: TRBV19; j_call: TRBJ2-1; cdr3_nt: TGTGCCAGTAGGGGACTAGCGGGGGATGAGCAGTTCTTC; cdr3_aa: CASRGLAGDEQFF
clone_size: NA; d_call: NA; v_call: TRBV7-6; j_call: TRBJ1-5; cdr3_nt: TGTGCCAGCAGCTTGGGACCGCTAGGACAGCCCCAGCATTTT; cdr3_aa: CASSLGPLGQPQHF
clone_size: NA; d_call: TRBD2; v_call: TRBV11-2; j_call: TRBJ2-7; cdr3_nt: TGTGCCAGCAGCTTAGATCGACTAGCGGGGGGCTACGAGCAGTACTTC; cdr3_aa: CASSLDRLAGGYEQYF
clone_size: few; d_call: NA; v_call: TRBV6-6; j_call: TRBJ1-5; cdr3_nt: TGTGCCAGCAAGGTCACAACCGATAACGGGGCCCAGCATTTT; cdr3_aa: CASKVTTDNGAQHF
clone_size: NA; d_call: NA; v_call: TRBV2; j_call: TRBJ2-2; cdr3_nt: TGTGCCATCCGGGACTTAAACACCGGGGAGCTGTTTTTT; cdr3_aa: CAIRDLNTGELFF
clone_size: NA; d_call: NA; v_call: TRBV5-1; j_call: TRBJ1-5; cdr3_nt: TGCGCCAGCAGCCCGGCGGGTCGGTTGGGGGATCAGCCCCAGCATTTT; cdr3_aa: CASSPAGRLGDQPQHF
clone_size: few; d_call: TRBD2; v_call: TRBV5-1; j_call: TRBJ2-1; cdr3_nt: TGCGCCAGCAGCTTGGGGGCGGGAGTGTACAATGAGCAGTTCTTC; cdr3_aa: CASSLGAGVYNEQFF
clone_size: NA; d_call: NA; v_call: TRBV29-1; j_call: TRBJ2-1; cdr3_nt: TGCAGCGTGGACACCTCCTACAATGAGCAGTTCTTC; cdr3_aa: CSVDTSYNEQFF
clone_size: NA; d_call: TRBD2; v_call: TRBV7-7; j_call: TRBJ2-7; cdr3_nt: TGTGCTAGCAGCTTAGGGCCCGGGGGGAAACAGTACTTC; cdr3_aa: CASSLGPGGKQYF
clone_size: NA; d_call: NA; v_call: TRBV18; j_call: TRBJ1-1; cdr3_nt: TGTGCCAGCTCCTCAGGACTGATTGGTGAAGCTTTCTTT; cdr3_aa: CASSSGLIGEAFF
clone_size: once; d_call: TRBD2; v_call: TRBV5-1; j_call: TRBJ2-1; cdr3_nt: TGCGCCAGCACCCTGTTGACTAGCGGGAGTAACTACAATGAGCAGTTCTTC; cdr3_aa: CASTLLTSGSNYNEQFF
clone_size: once; d_call: NA; v_call: TRBV27; j_call: TRBJ2-2; cdr3_nt: TGTGCCAGCAGTTTTGTTGGGACCGGGGAGCTGTTTTTT; cdr3_aa: CASSFVGTGELFF
clone_size: NA; d_call: TRBD1; v_call: TRBV7-2; j_call: TRBJ2-6; cdr3_nt: TGTGCCAGCAGCTCCGGGACAGGGGAATATGGGGCCAACGTCCTGACTTTC; cdr3_aa: CASSSGTGEYGANVLTF
clone_size: NA; d_call: NA; v_call: TRBV7-9; j_call: TRBJ1-2; cdr3_nt: TGTGCCAGCAGCTTCATGGGAGGGGTTGGCTACACCTTC; cdr3_aa: CASSFMGGVGYTF
clone_size: NA; d_call: TRBD1; v_call: TRBV5-4; j_call: TRBJ2-7; cdr3_nt: TGTGCCAGCAGCTTGGCACCGACAGGGTGGGGGAATTACGAGCAGTACTTC; cdr3_aa: CASSLAPTGWGNYEQYF
clone_size: NA; d_call: TRBD2; v_call: TRBV5-1; j_call: TRBJ2-5; cdr3_nt: TGCGCCAGCAGTTCTAGCGGTTTTCAAGAGACCCAGTACTTC; cdr3_aa: CASSSSGFQETQYF
clone_size: NA; d_call: TRBD1; v_call: TRBV7-2; j_call: TRBJ1-5; cdr3_nt: TGTGCCAGCAGCTTATTGTCAGGGGGCAGCAATCAGCCCCAGCATTTT; cdr3_aa: CASSLLSGGSNQPQHF
clone_size: NA; d_call: TRBD2; v_call: TRBV27; j_call: TRBJ2-7; cdr3_nt: TGTGCCAGCAGATCAAGAGCGGGGTCCTACGAGCAGTACTTC; cdr3_aa: CASRSRAGSYEQYF
clone_size: NA; d_call: NA; v_call: TRBV2; j_call: TRBJ2-1; cdr3_nt: TGTGCCAGCAGAGTGGAGGGTGAGCAGTTCTTC; cdr3_aa: CASRVEGEQFF
clone_size: NA; d_call: TRBD2; v_call: TRBV30; j_call: TRBJ2-1; cdr3_nt: TGTGCCTGGACTAGACTAGCGGGAAGGAACAATGAGCAGTTCTTC; cdr3_aa: CAWTRLAGRNNEQFF
clone_size: NA; d_call: TRBD2; v_call: TRBV7-2; j_call: TRBJ2-7; cdr3_nt: TGTGCCAGCAGCTACCTAGCGGGAGGGTCCTACGAGCAGTACTTC; cdr3_aa: CASSYLAGGSYEQYF